Given below is one T cell receptor beta chain in context. Sequenced by immunoSEQ multiplex PCR; TCRdb stores in-frame clones only, minus some. The sample records some 130,000 clones, around 90% being singletons. This record comes from a study of T cell responses to AZD1222 COVID-19 vaccine. With 2 bases removed from V and 3 bases from J, the gap between germline ends came to 14 bases. CDR1 and CDR2 (germline): SGHAT, FQNNGV. The CDR3 contains 16 residues. Sequencing was performed on peripheral blood, taken on day 0 of AZD1222 vaccination. This chain connects TRBV11-2 to TRBJ2-1; D might be TRBD2 (6 bases). The receptor was derived from an adult in good health. The CDR3 DNA follows: TGTGCCAGCAGCTTACTTCCGGCGGGGATCTACAATGAGCAGTTCTTC. Amino acids: CASSLLPAGIYNEQFF.